Sequencing of this TCR beta chain was carried out in a study of cytomegalovirus exposure and HLA in healthy donors. Study results and caveats: Sequencing depth across donors, presence/absence analyses assumed, was roughly uniform. Productive status was seen about 90% or about 30% of the time for most TCR beta V segments in an earlier analysis.

The CDR3 runs to 16 residues. In germline, CDR1 is SGHNT, CDR2 YYREEE (reference sequence). The V end was cut by 6 bases, the J end by 4 bases, with 22 bases between. Primers: 60 Vbeta forward and 13 Jbeta reverse. In the source study's methods: There were tens of millions of unique TCR beta chains by a later count, and approximately 12 million of them were shared. The method was immunoSEQ multiplex PCR; TCRdb's version includes in-frame clones alone and lacks a portion of them. That table supplies the V and J calls and clone size; D and trimming were determined from the DNA. The sample includes fewer than 200,000 clones, 75% to 85% of them seen just once. A remark on this clone: Its target is unknown.

Donors in the study were healthy people who gave bone marrow. This clonotype was obtained from a young woman in good health and CMV-seropositive. The source material was PBMCs. The chain links TRBV5-4 to TRBJ1-2, with D tentatively TRBD1 (6 bases). The CDR3 sequence is CASTPWGGARAYGYTF. The CDR3 nucleotides read TGTGCCAGCACCCCTTGGGGGGGCGCCAGGGCCTATGGCTACACCTTC.